A single sample is the source of the 4 T cell receptor beta chains below, sequenced in a study of OX40 agonist ivuxolimab in advanced cancers. Sequencing used immunoSEQ multiplex PCR; TCRdb keeps in-frame clones, though not all of them. Among about 53,000 clones listed, roughly 86% were seen once. Sequences were derived from CD4+ or CD8+ T cells sorted from blood, sampled in a trial of the OX40 agonist ivuxolimab. Receptors were obtained from an adult with an advanced solid tumor such as melanoma, head and neck, liver or kidney cancer.

V gene TRBV10-1 combines with J gene TRBJ2-7; D tentatively fits TRBD1 or TRBD2 (5 bases each). CDR3 size: 16 residues. Trimming left V 2 bases short and J 4 bases short, with 18 bases between. The germline V gene has CDR1 WNHNN and CDR2 SYGVQD (reference sequence). The CDR3 reads CASSEVGEIGGYEQYV. The CDR3 nucleotides read TGCGCCAGCAGTGAGGTGGGGGAGATCGGAGGTTACGAGCAGTACGTC.

The CDR3 DNA reads TGTGCCAGCAGTTACCTCGGGGAGTTAAATGGCTACACCTTC. Amino acids: CASSYLGELNGYTF. This rearrangement joins TRBV6-5 to TRBJ1-2, with D hard to call. CDR1 is MNHEY and CDR2 is SVGAGI in the germline V gene. There are 14 residues in the CDR3. Trimming took off 2 bases at V and 6 bases at J, with 13 bases between the two ends.

This clone was seen ten or more times. V is TRBV7-3 and J is TRBJ1-1; no reliable D call. With 5 bases removed from V and 9 bases from J, the gap between germline ends came to 7 bases. The germline V gene has CDR1 SGHTA and CDR2 FQGTGA. This CDR3 comprises 10 residues. The CDR3 spells CASSPEKAFF. In nucleotides, the CDR3 is TGTGCCAGCAGCCCTGAAAAAGCTTTCTTT.

V usage is TRBV27 and J usage is TRBJ1-1; 7 bases match TRBD1. The CDR3 is 14 residues long. V trimming: 0 bases; J trimming: 4 bases; junction bases outside the gene matches: 2. Germline assignment: CDR1 MNHEY and CDR2 SMNVEV (reference sequence). The CDR3 loop reads CASSLSPGGTEAFF. In nucleotides, the CDR3 is TGTGCCAGCAGTTTATCGCCAGGGGGCACTGAAGCTTTCTTT.